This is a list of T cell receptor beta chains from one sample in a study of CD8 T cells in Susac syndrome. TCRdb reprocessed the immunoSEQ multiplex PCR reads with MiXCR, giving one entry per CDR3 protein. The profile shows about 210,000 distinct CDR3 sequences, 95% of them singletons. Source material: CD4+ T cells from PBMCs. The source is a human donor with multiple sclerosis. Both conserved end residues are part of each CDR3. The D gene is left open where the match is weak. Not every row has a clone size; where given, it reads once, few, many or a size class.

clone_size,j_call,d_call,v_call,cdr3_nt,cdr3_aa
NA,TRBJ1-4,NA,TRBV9,TGTGCCAGCAGCGTAGCTTGGGGCGGATACGAAAAACTGTTTTTT,CASSVAWGGYEKLFF
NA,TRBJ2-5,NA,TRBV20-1,TGCAGTGCTACTACTTGGGGAGCAGGTCAAGAGACCCAGTACTTC,CSATTWGAGQETQYF
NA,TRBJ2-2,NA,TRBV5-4,TGTGCCAGCACCCCCGGGGGCCCTAACACCGGGGAGCTGTTTTTT,CASTPGGPNTGELFF
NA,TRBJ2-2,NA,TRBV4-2,TGTGCCAGCAGCCAAGCGACTATTATGAACACCGGGGAGCTGTTTTTT,CASSQATIMNTGELFF
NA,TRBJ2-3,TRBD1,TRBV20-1,TGCAGTGCTACCGGGACAGGGATTAGCACAGATACGCAGTATTTT,CSATGTGISTDTQYF
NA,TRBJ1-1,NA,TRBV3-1,TGTGCCAGCAGCCAAAATCCAAATACAAGGACGATGGGAGCTTTCTTT,CASSQNPNTRTMGAFF
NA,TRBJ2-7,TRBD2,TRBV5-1,TGCGCCAGCAGCACCCAGATAGGACTAGCGATCGAGCAGTACTTC,CASSTQIGLAIEQYF
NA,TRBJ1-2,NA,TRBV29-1,TGCAGCGCTGGTGGGGGGGGCGGAGGCTACACCTTC,CSAGGGGGGYTF
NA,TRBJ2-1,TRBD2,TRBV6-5,TGTGCCAGCAGTTACAAGCGGGAGCCGCATGAGCAGTTCTTC,CASSYKREPHEQFF
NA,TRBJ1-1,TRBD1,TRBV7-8,TGTGCCAGCAGCCGAGAGATGAAGAGACAGGGGGGAAACACTGAAGCTTTCTTT,CASSREMKRQGGNTEAFF
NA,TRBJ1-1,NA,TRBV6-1,TGTGCCAGTTACCCCCGGGCCCGGCGTACTGAAGCTTTCTTT,CASYPRARRTEAFF
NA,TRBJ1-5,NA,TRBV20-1,TGCAGTGCTAGTCCACCGACAGGAGCTAATCAGCCCCAGCATTTT,CSASPPTGANQPQHF
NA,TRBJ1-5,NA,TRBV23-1,TGCGCCAGCAGTCAACCCAGGCAGCCCCAGCATTTT,CASSQPRQPQHF
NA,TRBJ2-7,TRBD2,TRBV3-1,TGTGCCAGCAGCCAAGATCCCACTAGCGGGGGCTACGAGCAGTACTTC,CASSQDPTSGGYEQYF
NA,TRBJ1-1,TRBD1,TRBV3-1,TGTGCCAGCAGCCGGGGACAGCTACCCCCTGAAGCTTTCTTT,CASSRGQLPPEAFF
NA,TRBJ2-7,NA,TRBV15,TGTGCCACCAGCAGAGACAGGGAGGTCGGCGAGCAGTACTTC,CATSRDREVGEQYF
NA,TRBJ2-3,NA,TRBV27,TGTGCCAGCAGTACTCCTCCTACAGATACGCAGTATTTT,CASSTPPTDTQYF
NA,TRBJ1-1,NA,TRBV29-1,TGCAGCGTTGGGTATACTGAAGCTTTCTTT,CSVGYTEAFF
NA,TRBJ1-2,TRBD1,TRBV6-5,TGTGCCAGCAGTGCCGCGCCGGACAGGGACTATGGCTACACCTTC,CASSAAPDRDYGYTF
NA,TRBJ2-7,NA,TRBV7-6,TGTGCCAGCAGCTTAGCCCACGACAGCTCCTACGAGCAGTACTTC,CASSLAHDSSYEQYF
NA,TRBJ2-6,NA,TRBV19,TGTGCCAGTAGACGTATGTCTGGGGCCAACGTCCTGACTTTC,CASRRMSGANVLTF
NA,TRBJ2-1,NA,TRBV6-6,TGTGCCAGCAGTTACTGGGACTCCTACAATGAGCAGTTCTTC,CASSYWDSYNEQFF
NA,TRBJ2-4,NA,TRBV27,TGTGCCAGCAGCTCCGCGAACAGGGAAAACATTCAGTACTTC,CASSSANRENIQYF
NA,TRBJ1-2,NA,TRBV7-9,TGTGCCAGCAGCCCGGGGCCAGATGGCTACACCTTC,CASSPGPDGYTF
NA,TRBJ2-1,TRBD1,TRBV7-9,TGTGCCAGCAGCCCTAACCGGGACAGGGCGCTCTTC,CASSPNRDRALF
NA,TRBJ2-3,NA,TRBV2,TGTGCCAGCAGTTACCGGGACAGCACAGATACGCAGTATTTT,CASSYRDSTDTQYF
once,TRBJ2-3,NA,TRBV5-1,TGCGCCAGCAGCGTGGACCTTACAGATACGCAGTATTTT,CASSVDLTDTQYF
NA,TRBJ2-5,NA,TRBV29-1,TGCAGCGTAGAACAGAGACAAGAGACCCAGTACTTC,CSVEQRQETQYF
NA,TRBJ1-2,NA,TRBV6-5,TGTGCCAGCAGTCGAGGGTCAGGTTCCGGCTACACCTTC,CASSRGSGSGYTF
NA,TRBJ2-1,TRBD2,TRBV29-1,TGCAGCGCCGGAGGTAGCGGGACCAGCAATGAGCAGTTCTTC,CSAGGSGTSNEQFF
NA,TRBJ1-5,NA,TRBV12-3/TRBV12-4,TGTGCCAGCAGTGTCGGGGGTTATCAGCCCCAGCATTTT,CASSVGGYQPQHF
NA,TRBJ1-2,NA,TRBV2,TGTGCCAGCAGTGGGGGACTTACCGCTAACTATGGCTACACCTTC,CASSGGLTANYGYTF
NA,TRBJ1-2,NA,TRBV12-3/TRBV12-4,TGTGCCAGCAGTTTACGACGGTTGAGCTATGGCTACACCTTC,CASSLRRLSYGYTF
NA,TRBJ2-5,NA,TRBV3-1,TGTGCCAGCAGCCGAGGCCTTATGGAGACCCAGTACTTC,CASSRGLMETQYF
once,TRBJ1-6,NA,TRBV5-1,TGCGCCAGCAGCTGGGGAACGTGGGGAGATTCACCCCTCCACTTT,CASSWGTWGDSPLHF
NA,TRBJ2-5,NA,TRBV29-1,TGCAGCGTTGACCAAACAGGGATGGGAGAGACCCAGTACTTC,CSVDQTGMGETQYF
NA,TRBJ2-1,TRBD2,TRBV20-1,TGCAGTGCTAGTCGGGGGGATTACAATGAGCAGTTCTTC,CSASRGDYNEQFF
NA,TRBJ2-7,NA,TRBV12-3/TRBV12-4,TGTGCCAGCAGTTCCCTGGGCGAGCAGTACTTC,CASSSLGEQYF
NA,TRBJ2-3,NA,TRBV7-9,TGTGCCAGCAGCCCACACTGGACAGATACGCAGTATTTT,CASSPHWTDTQYF
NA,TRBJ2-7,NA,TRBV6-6,TGTGCCAGCCGGTCCGTCGGGAGCTCCTACGAGCAGTACTTC,CASRSVGSSYEQYF
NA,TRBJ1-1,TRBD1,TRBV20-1,TGCAGTGCTAGAGACCCGGGACAGGGGATGAACACTGAAGCTTTCTTT,CSARDPGQGMNTEAFF
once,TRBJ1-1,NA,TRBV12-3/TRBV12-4,TGTGCCAATGTCAAGAGGGGGGGATCCACTGAAGCTTTCTTT,CANVKRGGSTEAFF
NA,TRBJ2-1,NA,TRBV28,TGTGCCAGCAGGGTACCGGGACACCTCTACAATGAGCAGTTCTTC,CASRVPGHLYNEQFF
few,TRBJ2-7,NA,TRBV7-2,TGTGCCAGCAGCCCAGACTACGAGCAGTACTTC,CASSPDYEQYF
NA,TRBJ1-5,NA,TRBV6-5,TGTGCCAGCAGTTCGTTAGGGTGGCGAGATCTCAATCAGCCCCAGCATTTT,CASSSLGWRDLNQPQHF
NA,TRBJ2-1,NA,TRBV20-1,TGCAGTGCAAACAGACCTGGGGGTAATGAGCAGTTCTTC,CSANRPGGNEQFF
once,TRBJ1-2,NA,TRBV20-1,TGCAGTGCTAGAGGGCAGCTCTATGGCTACACCTTC,CSARGQLYGYTF
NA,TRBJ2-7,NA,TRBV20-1,TGCAGTGCCGAGTCCCGGGACGGGTACGAGCAGTACTTC,CSAESRDGYEQYF
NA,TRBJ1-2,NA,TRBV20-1,TGCAGCGCCGGGGGTGTTGAGAACTTTGGCTACACCTTC,CSAGGVENFGYTF
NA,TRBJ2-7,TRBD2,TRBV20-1,TGCAGTGCTAGAGATTTTAGACTAGCGGGAGTCGAGCAGTACTTC,CSARDFRLAGVEQYF
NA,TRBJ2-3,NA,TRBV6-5,TGTGCCAGCAGTTACGAGTGGGAGACGATGGATACGCAGTATTTT,CASSYEWETMDTQYF